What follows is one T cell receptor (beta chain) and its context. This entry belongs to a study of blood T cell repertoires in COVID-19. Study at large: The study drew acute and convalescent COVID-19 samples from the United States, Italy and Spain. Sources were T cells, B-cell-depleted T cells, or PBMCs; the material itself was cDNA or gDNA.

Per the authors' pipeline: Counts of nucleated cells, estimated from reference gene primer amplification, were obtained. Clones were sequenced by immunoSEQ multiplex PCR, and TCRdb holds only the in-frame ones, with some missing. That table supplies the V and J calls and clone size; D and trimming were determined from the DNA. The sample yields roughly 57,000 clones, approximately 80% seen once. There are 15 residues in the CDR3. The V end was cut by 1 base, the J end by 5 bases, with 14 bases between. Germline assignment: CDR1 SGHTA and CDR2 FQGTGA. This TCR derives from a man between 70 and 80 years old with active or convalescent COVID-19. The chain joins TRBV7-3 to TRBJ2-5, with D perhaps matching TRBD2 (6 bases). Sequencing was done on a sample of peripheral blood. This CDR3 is CASSLIPGRDETQYF. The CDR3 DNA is TGTGCCAGCAGCTTAATTCCGGGGCGGGATGAGACCCAGTACTTC. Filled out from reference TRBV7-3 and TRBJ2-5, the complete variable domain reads GAGVSQTPSNKVTEKGKYVELRCDPISGHTALYWYRQSLGQGPEFLIYFQGTGAADDSGLPNDRFFAVRPEGSVSTLKIQRTERGDSAVYLCASSLIPGRDETQYFGPGTRLLVL.